The 30 T cell receptor beta chains reported below all come from one sample, sequenced in a study of T-cell memory formation after mild COVID-19 (dated by TCRdb to the early 2020s). Library preparation used 5' RACE. This sample was sequenced with an Illumina NovaSeq 6000. TCRdb ran its own pipeline on the public reads, namely fastp trimming at Q25 and MiXCR clone calling, and kept in-frame beta chains. Entries that share a CDR3 protein sequence are merged under the most common genes and DNA. Recorded for this sample are a few hundred thousand distinct CDR3 sequences; over 20% of them occurred a single time. The ten largest clones represent approximately 12% of the sample. Input material: PBMCs or a T cell subset sorted from them (not recorded which). These receptors originate from an adult woman who had mild COVID-19 (a few samples of this study predate the infection). The sample titles of this study are shuffled in the database, so cell type and time point are left out; the donor was told from shared clones.

This clonotype was counted a few times. The chain employs TRBV6-6 and TRBJ1-3; TRBD1 matches 10 bases. The CDR3 runs 14 residues. Trimming took 6 bases from V and 4 from J; bases not matched to a gene: 3. The germline V gene has CDR1 MNHNY and CDR2 SVGAGI (reference sequence). The DNA of the CDR3 is TGTGCCAGCAGCGACAGGGGGCAAGGAAACACCATATATTTT. This gives the protein CASSDRGQGNTIYF.

This clonotype has ten or more counts. The chain carries TRBV5-5 and TRBJ2-5, with 9 positions matching TRBD2. Germline V gene sequence: CDR1 SGHKS, CDR2 YYEKEE (reference sequence). V shed 1 base, J shed 1 base, and the junction held 2 bases outside the gene matches. This CDR3 region has 15 residues. Here the CDR3 reads CASSLTAGGQETQYF. The CDR3 DNA sequence: TGTGCCAGCAGCTTGACAGCGGGGGGCCAAGAGACCCAGTACTTC.

This clonotype was picked up a small number of times. The chain combines TRBV29-1 with TRBJ2-7, with TRBD2 identical over 10 bases. V shed 3 bases, J shed 2 bases, and the junction held 4 bases outside the gene matches. This CDR3 has 14 amino acids. Germline V gene sequence: CDR1 SQVTM, CDR2 ANQGSEA. The CDR3 nucleotides read TGCAGCGTTGAGTGGACTAGCGGAACCTACGAGCAGTACTTC. Residues: CSVEWTSGTYEQYF.

This clonotype was detected only a few times. The chain combines TRBV20-1 with TRBJ1-1; D ambiguous. The V end lost 6 bases, the J end lost 0 bases, and 14 bases lay between the germline ends. Germline CDR1 reads DFQATT; CDR2 reads SNEGSKA (reference sequence). The CDR3 consists of 14 residues. CDR3: CSAAGLSMNTEAFF. The DNA for the CDR3 is TGCAGTGCCGCAGGCCTGTCGATGAACACTGAAGCTTTCTTT.

This chain connects TRBV7-2 to TRBJ1-1, with a weak D call TRBD1 (6 bases). Germline V CDR1 and CDR2: SGHTA, FQGNSA. With 5 bases removed from V and 0 bases from J, the gap between germline ends came to 10 bases. The CDR3 is made up of 14 amino acids. The CDR3 bases are TGTGCCAGCAGCGTACAGGGAATGAACACTGAAGCTTTCTTT. Encoded protein: CASSVQGMNTEAFF.

This clonotype turned up a few times. This chain links TRBV25-1 with TRBJ1-1; possibly TRBD1 for D (6 bases). V was pared by 2 bases and J by 3 bases, with 16 bases between. The CDR3 is made up of 16 amino acids. CDR1 MGHDK and CDR2 SYGVNS come from the germline V gene. The CDR3 loop is CASSESWQGRYTEAFF. In nucleotides, the CDR3 is TGTGCCAGCAGTGAAAGCTGGCAGGGGAGATACACTGAAGCTTTCTTT.

This clonotype has just a few counts. The chain recombines TRBV5-5 with TRBJ1-5; D ambiguous. The germline V and J ends were trimmed by 4 bases and 0 bases, with 11 bases remaining between them. The CDR3 is 15 amino acids. Germline CDR1 SGHKS, CDR2 YYEKEE (reference sequence). CDR3 DNA sequence: TGTGCCAGCAGCCTGGGTGTCACTAGCAATCAGCCCCAGCATTTT. Its translation: CASSLGVTSNQPQHF.

The chain's CDR3 is CSARDQGVTYGYTF. The CDR3 region has the DNA TGCAGTGCTAGAGATCAAGGAGTAACCTATGGCTACACCTTC. The rearrangement joins TRBV20-1 to TRBJ1-2; D is ambiguous. Trimming shortened V by 0 bases and J by 4 bases, and 12 bases separated the two germline ends. This CDR3 contains 14 residues. Germline CDR1 reads DFQATT; CDR2 reads SNEGSKA (reference sequence).

Only a few counts were recorded for this clonotype. Compared with germline, one end of the junction differs, possibly owing to a read error. The rearrangement uses TRBV7-7 and TRBJ2-7, with 7 bases that match TRBD1. The CDR3 is 14 amino acids. Germline V gene data show CDR1 as SSHAT and CDR2 as FNYEAQ (reference sequence). In nucleotides, the CDR3 is TGTGCTAGCAGCTTAGAAGGGGGCTGGGAAGAGCAGTACTTC. The encoded protein is CASSLEGGWEEQYF.

The sample holds a few counts of this clonotype. The chain links TRBV18 to TRBJ1-5; D possibly corresponds to TRBD1 (5 bases). The CDR3 covers 15 residues. Trimming took 4 bases from V and 7 from J, leaving 17 bases between them. CDR1 and CDR2 (germline): KGHSH, LQKENI. CDR3 coding DNA: TGTGCCAGCTCACGGGAGAGCGGGGGTCAACAGCCCCAGCATTTT. It yields the protein CASSRESGGQQPQHF.

This clonotype was seen a handful of times. The chain recombines TRBV6-1 with TRBJ1-2; no reliable D call. Germline V CDR1 and CDR2: MNHNS, SASEGT. The length of the CDR3 is 11 residues. Trimming took 5 bases from V and 8 from J, leaving 9 bases between them. The CDR3 protein is CASSREEGYTF. The CDR3 DNA reads TGTGCCAGCAGTCGGGAAGAGGGCTACACCTTC.

This clonotype appeared a few times. The chain carries TRBV7-8 and TRBJ1-5, with 9 bases identical to TRBD1. The germline V gene has CDR1 SGHVS and CDR2 FQNEAQ. V trimming: 2 bases; J trimming: 6 bases; junction bases outside the gene matches: 5. This CDR3 comprises 15 residues. The CDR3 region is CASSLNRGRTQPQHF. CDR3 sequence (DNA): TGTGCCAGCAGCTTAAACAGGGGGCGGACTCAGCCCCAGCATTTT.

This chain links TRBV12-3 or TRBV12-4 with TRBJ1-2; 9 bases line up with TRBD1. V was clipped by 6 bases and J by 5 bases; unmatched bases: 10. The CDR3 length is 15 residues. The CDR3 sequence: CASSPGQGTLYGYTF. The DNA for the CDR3 is TGTGCCAGCAGCCCTGGACAGGGGACCCTTTATGGCTACACCTTC.

This rearrangement joins TRBV5-5 to TRBJ2-3; 12 bases match TRBD2. CDR3 length equals 18 residues. The V and J ends lost 4 bases and 5 bases, in that order; junction bases with no gene match: 14. Germline assignment: CDR1 SGHKS and CDR2 YYEKEE (reference sequence). This CDR3 is CASSTPSGRALKGDTQYF. The CDR3 bases are TGTGCCAGCAGCACACCTAGCGGGAGGGCCCTCAAAGGAGATACGCAGTATTTT.

This chain connects TRBV5-6 to TRBJ1-5, with D tentatively TRBD1 (5 bases). CDR3 length: 14 amino acids. The germline V gene has CDR1 SGHDT and CDR2 YYEEEE. Trimming took 1 base from V and 6 from J, leaving 11 bases between them. This CDR3 is CASSLRGTGQPQHF. The DNA of the CDR3 is TGTGCCAGCAGCTTGAGGGGCACGGGTCAGCCCCAGCATTTT.

This clonotype showed up many times. At one end the junction does not follow the germline gene, possibly because of a read error. V gene TRBV5-5 combines with J gene TRBJ2-1; D unresolved. The CDR3 consists of 15 residues. Germline V lookup: CDR1 SGHKS, CDR2 YYEKEE (reference sequence). CDR3 in amino acids: CASSLDPSSYNEQFF. The CDR3 DNA sequence: TGTGCCAGCAGTTTGGACCCGAGCTCCTACAATGAGCAGTTCTTC.

This clonotype was seen more than once but under ten times. The gene calls are TRBV12-3 or TRBV12-4 and TRBJ2-3; 11 positions agree with TRBD2. Unmatched junction bases numbered 3, after V lost 2 bases and J lost 2 bases. CDR3 size: 16 residues. The CDR3 DNA sequence: TGTGCCAGCAGTTTACAACTAGCGGGAGCCACAGATACGCAGTATTTT. Encoded protein: CASSLQLAGATDTQYF.

This clonotype was counted only a few times. The genes are TRBV7-6 and TRBJ2-5; D uncertain. The CDR3 loop spans 15 amino acids. V was cut by 1 base and J by 0 bases, with 9 bases left in between. From germline, CDR1 is SGHVS and CDR2 FNYEAQ. The CDR3 DNA is TGTGCCAGCAGCTTAGATAGAGACTACCAAGAGACCCAGTACTTC. Protein sequence: CASSLDRDYQETQYF. The full variable domain, rest sourced from reference TRBV7-6 and TRBJ2-5, is GAGVSQSPRYKVTKRGQDVALRCDPISGHVSLYWYRQALGQGPEFLTYFNYEAQQDKSGLPNDRFSAERPEGSISTLTIQRTEQRDSAMYRCASSLDRDYQETQYFGPGTRLLVL.

V gene TRBV7-8 combines with J gene TRBJ1-2; TRBD1 might be the D (6 bases). The CDR3 contains 13 residues. Germline V gene data show CDR1 as SGHVS and CDR2 as FQNEAQ. The germline V and J ends were trimmed by 6 bases and 7 bases, with 15 bases remaining between them. The CDR3 DNA follows: TGTGCCAGCAGTTCGGACAGTTATGGTGGCTACACCTTC. It translates to CASSSDSYGGYTF.

This clonotype was seen at least ten times. J is TRBJ2-5 and V is TRBV10-3, with 10 bases identical to TRBD2. V dropped 6 bases and J dropped 4; count of bases not matched to a gene: 5. Germline V gene sequence: CDR1 ENHRY, CDR2 SYGVKD. The CDR3 sequence is 14 residues long. CDR3 in amino acids: CAIRGTSESETQYF. The CDR3 DNA sequence: TGTGCCATCAGGGGGACTAGCGAGTCAGAGACCCAGTACTTC.

This clonotype was seen a few times. J is TRBJ2-3 and V is TRBV5-1, with 10 bases aligning to TRBD2. Germline V CDR1 and CDR2: SGHRS, YFSETQ. V shed 3 bases and J 2 bases; nucleotides not matched to a gene: 9. This CDR3 spans 17 amino acids. The CDR3 nucleotides are TGCGCCAGCAGCTCCGGAACTAGCGGGATTGCCACAGATACGCAGTATTTT. Translating gives CASSSGTSGIATDTQYF.

The rearrangement links TRBV3-1 to TRBJ2-5; TRBD2 is a possible D gene (6 bases). Germline V gene data show CDR1 as LGHDT and CDR2 as YNNKEL (reference sequence). The CDR3 has 15 amino acids. V was clipped by 3 bases and J by 7 bases, with 18 bases between them. In nucleotides, the CDR3 is TGTGCCAGCAGCCAGCCGGACTACGGGCGGGCGACCCAGTACTTC. Translated, it gives CASSQPDYGRATQYF.

This clonotype was counted between two and nine times. The chain uses TRBV12-3 or TRBV12-4 and TRBJ2-3; TRBD2 aligns across 9 bases. The CDR3 runs 16 residues. The junction had 9 bases not matched to a gene; V was cut back by 6 bases and J by 2 bases. Here the CDR3 reads CASSRPTSGLTDTQYF. The CDR3, as DNA: TGTGCCAGCAGCCGGCCGACTAGCGGACTCACAGATACGCAGTATTTT.

This clonotype was recorded once. V usage is TRBV29-1 and J usage is TRBJ2-7; no reliable D call. Trimming pared 0 bases from V and 5 bases from J, leaving 8 bases between. Germline lookup yields CDR1 SQVTM and CDR2 ANQGSEA. This CDR3 region has 12 residues. The CDR3 here is CSVEEGFHEQYF. The CDR3 coding sequence is TGCAGCGTTGAAGAAGGGTTCCACGAGCAGTACTTC.

The chain links TRBV18 to TRBJ1-1, with D unresolved. Between the trimmed V and J ends, which lost 9 bases and 2 bases, there was a span of 10 bases. The CDR3 is 12 amino acids. Germline CDR1 and CDR2: KGHSH and LQKENI. For the CDR3, the DNA is TGTGCCAGTAGAGAAAGTAACACTGAAGCTTTCTTT. Amino acid sequence: CASRESNTEAFF. The full variable domain, with the rest looked up from reference TRBV18 and TRBJ1-1, is NAGVMQNPRHLVRRRGQEARLRCSPMKGHSHVYWYRQLPEEGLKFMVYLQKENIIDESGMPKERFSAEFPKEGPSILRIQQVVRGDSAAYFCASRESNTEAFFGQGTRLTVV.

The chain uses TRBV20-1 and TRBJ1-4; TRBD1 agrees at 7 bases. This CDR3 contains 15 residues. Germline assignment: CDR1 DFQATT and CDR2 SNEGSKA (reference sequence). V gave up 2 bases and J gave up 4 bases; unmatched junction bases: 7. The CDR3 spells CSARPVGGINEKLFF. CDR3 bases: TGCAGTGCTAGACCTGTAGGGGGCATTAATGAAAAACTGTTTTTT.

This clonotype was seen only a few times. The genes are TRBV7-2 and TRBJ2-1; TRBD2 aligns across 7 bases. V lost 7 bases to trimming and J lost 4 bases; unmatched junction nucleotides: 13. From germline, CDR1 is SGHTA and CDR2 FQGNSA. This CDR3 comprises 16 residues. The CDR3 nucleotides read TGTGCCAGCAACATCCCCGGGACTACACCTTACAATGAGCAGTTCTTC. This gives the protein CASNIPGTTPYNEQFF.

CDR3 in amino acids: CASNPAPGAGTDTQYF. The DNA of the CDR3 is TGTGCCAGCAACCCTGCCCCAGGGGCCGGCACAGATACGCAGTATTTT. The gene calls are TRBV11-2 and TRBJ2-3, with TRBD1 as a possible D gene (6 bases). Trimming shortened V by 7 bases and J by 1 base, and 18 bases separated the two germline ends. The length of the CDR3 is 16 residues. CDR1 is SGHAT, CDR2 FQNNGV, per germline. Using reference TRBV11-2 and TRBJ2-3 for the parts outside the CDR3, the full variable domain is EAGVAQSPRYKIIEKRQSVAFWCNPISGHATLYWYQQILGQGPKLLIQFQNNGVVDDSQLPKDRFSAERLKGVDSTLKIQPAKLEDSAVYLCASNPAPGAGTDTQYFGPGTRLTVL.

The chain couples TRBV7-3 to TRBJ2-7; 7 bases are shared with TRBD1. The germline V gene has CDR1 SGHTA and CDR2 FQGTGA. V trimming: 3 bases; J trimming: 0 bases; junction bases outside the gene matches: 8. CDR3 size: 16 residues. In DNA form, the CDR3 reads TGTGCCAGCAGCTTCTCAGGGACAGCCTACTCCTACGAGCAGTACTTC. As protein: CASSFSGTAYSYEQYF.

The chain couples TRBV11-2 to TRBJ1-2, with TRBD1 matching over 11 bases. Unmatched junction bases numbered 11, after V lost 2 bases and J lost 6 bases. Germline CDR1 and CDR2: SGHAT and FQNNGV. CDR3 length: 17 residues. The CDR3 DNA follows: TGTGCCAGCAGCTTAAACTCAGGGTGGACAGGGGGCGATGGCTACACCTTC. Translation gives CASSLNSGWTGGDGYTF.